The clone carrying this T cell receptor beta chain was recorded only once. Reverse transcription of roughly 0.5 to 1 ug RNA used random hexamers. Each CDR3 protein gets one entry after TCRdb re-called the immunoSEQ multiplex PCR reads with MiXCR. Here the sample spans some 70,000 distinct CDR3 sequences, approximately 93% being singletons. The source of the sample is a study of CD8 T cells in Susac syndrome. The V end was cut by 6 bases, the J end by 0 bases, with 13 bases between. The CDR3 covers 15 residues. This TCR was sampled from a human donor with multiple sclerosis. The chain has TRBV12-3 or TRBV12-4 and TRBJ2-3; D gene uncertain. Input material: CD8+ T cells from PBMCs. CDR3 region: CASSPPEDSTDTQYF. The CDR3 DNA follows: TGTGCCAGCAGCCCCCCAGAGGATAGCACAGATACGCAGTATTTT.